This TCR beta chain comes out of a study of cytomegalovirus exposure and HLA in healthy donors (dated by TCRdb to the late 2010s). Study-wide context: According to an earlier analysis of around 600 of the donors, 200 million or so T cells yielded 117 million unique TCR beta sequences and about 300 Gb of sequence data. An early release that covered about 600 HLA-typed donors contained 250 to 350 gigabases of sequencing data and tens of millions of unique TCR sequences. Of the roughly 400 genotyped donors, about 84% fell in the genetic ancestry cluster associated with self-reported Caucasian donors. The study was designed to test whether signatures of past pathogen exposure could be identified by cataloging public T cell receptors. Using immunosequencing, the study profiled T cell repertoires from approximately 700 subjects and related those repertoires to cytomegalovirus serostatus. Along with the roughly 710-subject first cohort, a separate validation cohort of roughly 110 different subjects was used. To predict cytomegalovirus infection status, the study brought together high-throughput TCR immunosequencing, statistical association of individual TCRs with disease status, and machine learning. A later analysis re-analyzed previously published TCR beta repertoires from 550 to 700 donors and added high-resolution HLA genotyping to study TCR occurrence patterns. In the later analysis, no new phenotypic data were used to find candidate immune exposures; instead, reliance was placed on TCR beta sequences and their occurrence across donors. To decide whether each TCR beta V gene segment behaved as functional or pseudogenic, an earlier analysis of nearly 600 of the donors relied on high-throughput TCR beta sequencing. Donor age, sex, ethnicity and CMV serostatus were collected together with the repertoire data. A later genetic analysis used genome-wide SNP genotypes for about 65% of the 666 donors, treating that subset as a discovery cohort. All discovery cohort repertoires had been generated on a single sequencing platform. Class I and class II HLA loci were covered by the typing at four-digit resolution. Typing coverage differed by locus: A, B, C, DRB1 and DQB1 were typed in roughly 629-630 donors, DQA1 in approximately 520, DPA1 in around 610, and DPB1 in approximately 450. Because of strong linkage in the cohort, 5 or 6 DR-DQ haplotypes were treated as single units for association and clustering. Among almost 400 genotyped donors of the cohort, an average of around 240,000 unique TCR beta nucleotide sequences were sequenced per donor, roughly 20% of them non-productive.

The cohort comprised 670 or so healthy bone marrow donors. Cohort members were all nominally healthy when sampled, although unrecorded immune exposures were likely present. The donor was CMV seronegative and belonged to the group of over 300 seronegative cohort members. A peripheral blood sample was provided by each donor, and peripheral blood mononuclear cells were used for TCR beta sequencing. Genomic DNA extraction from the blood cell samples was performed with the Qiagen DNeasy Blood Extraction Kit. CDR1 and CDR2 are drawn from the germline V gene (reference sequence): GTSNPN, SVGIG. Relative to germline, V is 0 bases shorter and J is 7 bases shorter, with 7 bases between their ends. The cysteine opens and the phenylalanine closes a CDR3 of 12 amino acids. The read is trimmed to its CDR3 DNA, 36 bases read in frame from base 1. Details on this clone: The clone's antigen remains unknown. The input lacks base qualities; no much larger clone sits a single base away.

The method was the immunoSEQ multiplex PCR assay. A mixture of 60 forward primers for TCR Vbeta segments and 13 reverse primers for TCR Jbeta segments was used in the multiplex PCR. The CDR3 region of rearranged TCR beta genes was amplified from genomic DNA by a multiplex PCR assay. The amplified TCR beta libraries were sequenced on the Illumina HiSeq System as 87-base-pair reads. Per the original workflow: Across the 666 repertoires, a later analysis counted tens of millions of unique TCR beta chains, 8.5 million to 12 million of which were shared by at least two donors. To remove PCR and sequencing errors, raw reads were error-corrected and collapsed into unique sequences using a nearest-neighbor algorithm that merged closely related sequences. Alignment of CDR3 sequences to IMGT reference sequences was used to assign V, D and J gene segments. Each retained sequence needed at least a six-nucleotide match to both a V gene segment and a J gene segment. Rearrangements were classified as productive when the CDR3 lacked stop codons and remained in frame with V and J, and all other rearrangements were classified as non-productive. Following IMGT convention, CDR3 was defined as the stretch from the second conserved V-encoded cysteine up to the conserved J-encoded phenylalanine. The earlier analysis of some 550 of the donors excluded any sequence lacking an unambiguous match to a single V gene segment. An earlier analysis of around 600 of the donors classified V segments as functional when productive rearrangements were above 56.7% and as segregating when the standard deviation between donors was above 5%. A statistical classification framework was developed to diagnose cytomegalovirus status using the catalog of TCR beta chain sequences. In a later analysis, TCR nucleotide sequences were compared against IMGT/GENE-DB human TR gene sequences so that V and J genes could be assigned. In a later analysis, CDR3 sequences and most-parsimonious VDJ recombination scenarios were assigned using the TCRdist pipeline. A later analysis defined each TCR beta chain by its CDR3 amino acid sequence plus V-gene family, and excluded reads lacking a unique V-gene family. A later analysis removed 550 to 650 highly shared, low-generation-probability nucleotide sequences to deal with suspected cross-contamination and a sequencing artifact. In a later analysis, a clonal expansion index was calculated for each public chain from normalized within-repertoire ranks of inferred template counts. In a later analysis, generation probabilities were computed using a VDJ recombination model fitted to out-of-frame rearrangements, and the results were checked against IGoR. In a later analysis, TCR-TCR, TCR-HLA and TCR-CMV co-occurrence was scored with hypergeometric tests, and a repertoire-size bias correction was applied to TCR pairs. To estimate false discovery rates, a later analysis permuted the HLA or CMV assignments 20 times. In a later analysis, co-occurring TCRs were grouped using DBSCAN, with TCRdist sequence similarity added in when clustering inside HLA-allele-positive subsets. For co-occurrence clustering, repertoires with fewer than 30,000 or more than 120,000 public chains were excluded, along with roughly 5 repertoires with anomalous nucleotide sharing. TCRdb mirrors the immuneACCESS table, restricted to in-frame sequences. Some clones are absent from its copies; in checked studies, under half trace to an unresolved V gene, and the reason for the others is unknown. V, J and clone size derive from that table, while D and trimming were established from the DNA sequence. The sample table holds about 130,000 clones, of which roughly three quarters were seen once. The ten top clones hold roughly 2.3% of the sample.

Paper-wide results and their limitations: Strong co-occurrence of HLA alleles, especially DR and DQ, made assigning TCR associations to individual alleles difficult. A cluster of highly shared sequence variants was judged likely to represent a technical artifact of the sequencing pipeline. A total of roughly 160 TCR beta chains were listed by the study as associated with cytomegalovirus. Specific HLA alleles were associated with 15,000 to 20,000 TCR beta sequences at a false discovery rate of 0.05 in a later analysis. Several of the top co-occurrence clusters appeared to be linked to parvovirus B19, influenza, CMV and Epstein-Barr virus, according to a later analysis. The authors suggested that the approach could potentially be generalized to other disease states and immunological phenotypes. An earlier analysis of around 540 of the donors showed that most TCR beta V segments appeared in productive rearrangements either about 87% or about 30% of the time, which broadly matched IMGT annotations. While some public TCRs were present in many individuals, most TCR sequences turned up only very rarely across donors. CMV serostatus was the only immune exposure information available for the cohort. In a later analysis, HLA-associated TCR beta chains were found to be more clonally expanded and to have lower generation probabilities than equally common non-associated chains. Because counts were too low, roughly 18 rarely observed V segments, including chromosome 9 orphons, were left out of the earlier analysis of 587 of the donors. In this cohort, only TCR beta chains were sequenced, and detectable features were limited by the absence of alpha or paired-chain data. According to a later genetic analysis, donors in an Asian-associated ancestry cluster had fewer N-insertions in productive TCRs than the approximately 700-donor mean. The classifier was reported to diagnose cytomegalovirus status with high specificity and sensitivity in both the original cohort and the validation cohort. A few of the identified cytomegalovirus-associated TCR beta chains were confirmed in vitro to be specific for cytomegalovirus antigens. HLA typing was unavailable for some donors at each locus, so association tests used only the typed subset. Because the 87-base-pair reads could not distinguish some IMGT-functional V segments, including TRBV6-2 and TRBV6-3, those segments were excluded. A further reported finding was that TCR beta sequences accurately predicted the HLA-A and HLA-B alleles for most subjects in the first cohort. In a later analysis, most CMV-associated TCR beta chains were found to appear HLA-restricted, with HLA associations seemingly driven largely by CMV exposure. Presence/absence analyses assumed roughly uniform sequencing depth across donors, an assumption that may not hold. Correlated functional status among segregating V segments might be attributable to linkage disequilibrium, but an unknown experimental factor could not be ruled out. In a later genetic analysis, a missense DCLRE1C variant was associated with V-gene and J-gene trimming of TCR beta chains, and the association was replicated in an independent cohort. According to a later analysis, TCR association rates differed among HLA loci, with DRB1 alleles showing the most associated TCRs and HLA-C alleles showing the fewest.

This receptor was taken from a man under 40 in good health and CMV-seronegative. Recombination linked TRBV30 to TRBJ2-1, with TRBD1 tentatively as D gene (5 bases match). The sequencing sample was made of PBMCs. At the DNA level, the sequence is TGTGCCTGGAGTGTTAGGGGAAATGAGCAGTTCTTC. Its protein is CAWSVRGNEQFF. Reference TRBV30 and TRBJ2-1 genes cover what lies past the CDR3, so the full variable domain is SQTIHQWPATLVQPVGSPLSLECTVEGTSNPNLYWYRQAAGRGLQLLFYSVGIGQISSEVPQNLSASRPQDRQFILSSKKLLLSDSGFYLCAWSVRGNEQFFGPGTRLTVL.